The TCR beta chain under discussion was sequenced for a study of CD8+CD57+ T cells in acquired aplastic anemia. The study's findings and limits: Patients' CD8+CD57+ cells proved less diverse than their total CD4+ and CD8+ pools, researchers found. CD8+ Simpson's diversity did not differ significantly between patients and controls. Sharing between patients and controls was observed for roughly 30 CD8+ CDR3 sequences.

It was genomic DNA that served as the template for profiling TCR beta VDJ and CDR3. TCRdb passed the reads through MiXCR, listing each CDR3 protein once. The profile shows almost 20,000 distinct CDR3 sequences, about 40% of them singletons. Individuals selected for sequencing had exhibited CD8+CD57+ cell expansion on flow cytometry. Each patient carried a diagnosis of severe acquired aplastic anemia. Patients were untreated when blood was sampled. Regarding this clonotype: The antigen is not known.

The source is a human donor with aplastic anemia. The sample was CD8+CD57+ T cells sorted from PBMCs. Documented subset: bead-enriched CD8+CD57+ effector memory T cells from SAA patients.

CDR3 in DNA: TGTGCCAGCAGTTTAATCGGAGGGGGACTCACAGATACGCAGTATTTT. This sequence encodes CASSLIGGGLTDTQYF. V usage is TRBV27 and J usage is TRBJ2-3; tentatively, D is TRBD1 or TRBD2 (6 bases each). The V gene's germline CDR1 is MNHEY and CDR2 SMNVEV (reference sequence). This CDR3 is built from 16 residues. The ends were cut back, 2 bases at V and 2 bases at J, with 14 bases in the middle.